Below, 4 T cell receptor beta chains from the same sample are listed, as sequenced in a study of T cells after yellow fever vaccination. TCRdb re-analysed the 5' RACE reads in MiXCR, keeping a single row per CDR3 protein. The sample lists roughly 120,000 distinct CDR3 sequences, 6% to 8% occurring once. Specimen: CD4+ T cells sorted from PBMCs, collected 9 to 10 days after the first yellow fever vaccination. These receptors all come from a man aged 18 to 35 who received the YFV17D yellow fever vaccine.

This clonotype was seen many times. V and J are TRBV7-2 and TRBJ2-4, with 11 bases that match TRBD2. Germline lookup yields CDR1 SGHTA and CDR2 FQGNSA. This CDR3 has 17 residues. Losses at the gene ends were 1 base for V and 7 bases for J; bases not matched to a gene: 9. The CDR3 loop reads CASSLGSSGGAGNIQYF. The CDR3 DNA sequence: TGTGCCAGCAGCTTAGGCAGTAGCGGGGGGGCTGGGAACATTCAGTACTTC.

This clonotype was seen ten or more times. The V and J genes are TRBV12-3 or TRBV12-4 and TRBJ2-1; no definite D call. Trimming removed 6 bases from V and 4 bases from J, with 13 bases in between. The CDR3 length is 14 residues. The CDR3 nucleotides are TGTGCCAGCAGCTCCATATCGCGATACAATGAGCAGTTCTTC. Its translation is CASSSISRYNEQFF.

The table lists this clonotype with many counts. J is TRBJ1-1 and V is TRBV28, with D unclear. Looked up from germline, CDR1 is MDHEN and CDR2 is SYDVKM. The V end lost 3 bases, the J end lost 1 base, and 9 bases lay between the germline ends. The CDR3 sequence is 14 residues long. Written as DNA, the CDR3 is TGTGCCAGCAGTTTGTACAGTCGGAACACTGAAGCTTTCTTT. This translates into CASSLYSRNTEAFF.

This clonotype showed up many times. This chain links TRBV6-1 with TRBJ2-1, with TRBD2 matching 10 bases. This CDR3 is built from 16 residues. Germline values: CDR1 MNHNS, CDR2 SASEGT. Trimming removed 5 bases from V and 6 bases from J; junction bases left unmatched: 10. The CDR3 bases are TGTGCCAGCAGTCGCCCCCCTAGCGGGGGAGTCAATGAGCAGTTCTTC. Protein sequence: CASSRPPSGGVNEQFF.